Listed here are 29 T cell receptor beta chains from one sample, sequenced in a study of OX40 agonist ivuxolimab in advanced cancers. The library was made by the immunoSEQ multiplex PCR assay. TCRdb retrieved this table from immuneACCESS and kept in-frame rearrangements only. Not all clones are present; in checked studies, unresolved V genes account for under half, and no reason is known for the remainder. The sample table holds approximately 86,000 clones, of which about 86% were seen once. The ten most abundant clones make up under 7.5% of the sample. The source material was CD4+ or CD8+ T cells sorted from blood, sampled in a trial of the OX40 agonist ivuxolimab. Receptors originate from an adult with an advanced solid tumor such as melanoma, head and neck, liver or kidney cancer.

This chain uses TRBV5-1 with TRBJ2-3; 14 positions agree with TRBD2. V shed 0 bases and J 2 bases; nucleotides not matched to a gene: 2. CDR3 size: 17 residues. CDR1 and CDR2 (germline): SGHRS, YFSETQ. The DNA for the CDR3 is TGCGCCAGCAGCTTGGGACTAGCGGGGGGGCCCACAGATACGCAGTATTTT. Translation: CASSLGLAGGPTDTQYF.

The CDR3 loop is CASSLDRRYEQYF. As DNA, the CDR3 is TGTGCCAGCAGCTTAGACAGGCGCTACGAGCAGTACTTC. This chain uses TRBV13 with TRBJ2-7, with D perhaps TRBD1 (5 bases). CDR1 is PRHDT and CDR2 is FYEKMQ in the germline V gene (reference sequence). The CDR3 runs to 13 residues. Deletions cut 1 base from V and 3 bases from J, with 7 bases between.

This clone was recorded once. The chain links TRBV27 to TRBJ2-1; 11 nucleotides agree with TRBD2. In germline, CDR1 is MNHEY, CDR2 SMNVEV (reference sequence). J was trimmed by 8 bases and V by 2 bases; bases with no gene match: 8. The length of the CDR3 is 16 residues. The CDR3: CASSLAGTSGGDEQFF. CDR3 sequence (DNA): TGTGCCAGCAGTTTAGCTGGGACTAGCGGAGGGGATGAGCAGTTCTTC.

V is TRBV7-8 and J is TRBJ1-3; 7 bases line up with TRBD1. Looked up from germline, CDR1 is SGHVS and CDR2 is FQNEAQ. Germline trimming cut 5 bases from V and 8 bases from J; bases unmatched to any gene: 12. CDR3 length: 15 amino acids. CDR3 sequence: CASSILQGRRDTIYF. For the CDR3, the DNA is TGTGCCAGCAGCATATTACAGGGGAGACGGGACACCATATATTTT.

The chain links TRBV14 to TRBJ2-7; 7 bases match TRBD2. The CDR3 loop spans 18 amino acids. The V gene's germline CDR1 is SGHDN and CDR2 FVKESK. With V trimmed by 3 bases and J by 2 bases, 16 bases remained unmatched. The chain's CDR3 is CASSHPAGQRSGTYEQYF. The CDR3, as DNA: TGTGCCAGCAGCCATCCAGCGGGGCAACGAAGTGGTACCTACGAGCAGTACTTC.

The CDR3 loop reads CASRTGGNEQYF. Here the CDR3 DNA reads TGTGCCAGCAGGACAGGGGGCAACGAGCAGTACTTC. The rearrangement uses TRBV6-6 and TRBJ2-7, with 10 bases identical to TRBD1. Germline V lookup: CDR1 MNHNY, CDR2 SVGAGI (reference sequence). V lost 6 bases to trimming and J lost 5 bases; unmatched junction nucleotides: 1. The CDR3 length is 12 residues.

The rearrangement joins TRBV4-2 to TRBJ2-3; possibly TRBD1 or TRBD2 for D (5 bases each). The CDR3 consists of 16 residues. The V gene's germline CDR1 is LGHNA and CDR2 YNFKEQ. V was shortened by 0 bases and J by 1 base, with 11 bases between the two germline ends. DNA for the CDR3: TGTGCCAGCAGCCAAGACAGTGGGACCCGCACAGATACGCAGTATTTT. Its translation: CASSQDSGTRTDTQYF.

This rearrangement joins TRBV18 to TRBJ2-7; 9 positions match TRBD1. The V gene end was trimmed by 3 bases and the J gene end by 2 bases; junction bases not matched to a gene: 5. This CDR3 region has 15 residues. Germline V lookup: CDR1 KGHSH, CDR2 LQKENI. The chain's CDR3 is CASSPSTGGPYEQYF. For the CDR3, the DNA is TGTGCCAGCTCACCCTCGACAGGGGGTCCCTACGAGCAGTACTTC.

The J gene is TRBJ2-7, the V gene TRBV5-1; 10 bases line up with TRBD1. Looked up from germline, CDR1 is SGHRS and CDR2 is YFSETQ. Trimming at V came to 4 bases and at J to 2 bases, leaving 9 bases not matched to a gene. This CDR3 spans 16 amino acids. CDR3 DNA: TGCGCCAGCAGCCTACAAACCGGGACAGGGGCCTACGAGCAGTACTTC. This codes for CASSLQTGTGAYEQYF.

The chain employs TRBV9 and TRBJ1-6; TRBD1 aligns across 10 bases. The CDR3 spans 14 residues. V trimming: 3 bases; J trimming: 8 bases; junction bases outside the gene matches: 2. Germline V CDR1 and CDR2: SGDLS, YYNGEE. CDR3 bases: TGTGCCAGCAGCGCCGGGACAGGGGATTCACCCCTCCACTTT. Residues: CASSAGTGDSPLHF.

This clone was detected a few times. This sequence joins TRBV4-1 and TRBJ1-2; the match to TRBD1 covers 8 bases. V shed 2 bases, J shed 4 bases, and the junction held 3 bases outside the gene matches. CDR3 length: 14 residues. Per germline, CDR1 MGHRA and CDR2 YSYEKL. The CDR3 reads CASSQPTGGYGYTF. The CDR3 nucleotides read TGCGCCAGCAGCCAACCAACAGGGGGCTATGGCTACACCTTC.

CDR3 protein: CASEGARAHFGYTF. In DNA, the CDR3 is TGTGCCAGCGAGGGGGCCAGGGCCCACTTTGGCTACACCTTC. This chain connects TRBV7-9 to TRBJ1-2; TRBD1 matches 7 bases. The CDR3 runs 14 residues. V trimming: 8 bases; J trimming: 7 bases; junction bases outside the gene matches: 13. Germline CDR1 reads SEHNR; CDR2 reads FQNEAQ (reference sequence). Using reference TRBV7-9 and TRBJ1-2 for the parts outside the CDR3, the full variable domain is DTGVSQNPRHKITKRGQNVTFRCDPISEHNRLYWYRQTLGQGPEFLTYFQNEAQLEKSRLLSDRFSAERPKGSFSTLEIQRTEQGDSAMYLCASEGARAHFGYTFGSGTRLTVV.

CDR3 amino acids: CASSQGAGGIYEQYF. In DNA, the CDR3 is TGTGCCAGCAGCCAGGGGGCGGGGGGTATCTACGAGCAGTACTTC. The rearrangement uses TRBV4-2 and TRBJ2-7; 8 bases agree with TRBD2. V trimming: 3 bases; J trimming: 3 bases; junction bases outside the gene matches: 7. CDR1 is LGHNA, CDR2 YNFKEQ, per germline. The CDR3 sequence is 15 residues long.

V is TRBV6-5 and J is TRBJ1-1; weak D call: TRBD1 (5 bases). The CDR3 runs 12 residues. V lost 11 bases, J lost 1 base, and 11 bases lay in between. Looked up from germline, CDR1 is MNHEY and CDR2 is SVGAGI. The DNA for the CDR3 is TGTGCCGCCGGGGGAGGGAACACTGAAGCTTTCTTT. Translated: CAAGGGNTEAFF.

The CDR3 is CASSQEPGQGWGGYTF. The CDR3 coding sequence is TGTGCCAGCAGCCAAGAACCCGGACAGGGGTGGGGTGGCTACACCTTC. The chain uses TRBV4-2 and TRBJ1-2; 9 nucleotides line up with TRBD1. The CDR3 spans 16 residues. CDR1 and CDR2 (germline): LGHNA, YNFKEQ. V was clipped by 0 bases and J by 7 bases; unmatched bases: 9.

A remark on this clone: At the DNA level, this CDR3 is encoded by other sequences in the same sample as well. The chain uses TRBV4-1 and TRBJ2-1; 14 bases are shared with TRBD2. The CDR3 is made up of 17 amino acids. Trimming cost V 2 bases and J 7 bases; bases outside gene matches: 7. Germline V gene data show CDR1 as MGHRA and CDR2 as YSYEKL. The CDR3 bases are TGCGCCAGCAGCCAACGGGGACTAGCGGGAGTAGGGAATGAGCAGTTCTTC. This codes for CASSQRGLAGVGNEQFF.

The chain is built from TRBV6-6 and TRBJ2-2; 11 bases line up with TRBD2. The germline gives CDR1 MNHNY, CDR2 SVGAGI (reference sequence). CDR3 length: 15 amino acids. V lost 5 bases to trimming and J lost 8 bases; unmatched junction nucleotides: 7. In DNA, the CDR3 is TGTGCCAGCAGTCTACTAGCGGGGGCCTCAGGGGAGCTGTTTTTT. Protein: CASSLLAGASGELFF.

As DNA, the CDR3 is TGTGCCAGCACCTATACGGTTGGGTACGAGCAGTACTTC. This gives the protein CASTYTVGYEQYF. The chain employs TRBV6-5 and TRBJ2-5; D uncertain. The J call may be mistaken, given a closer DNA end match to TRBJ2-7. Germline V gene lookup returns CDR1 MNHEY and CDR2 SVGAGI. CDR3 length: 13 residues.

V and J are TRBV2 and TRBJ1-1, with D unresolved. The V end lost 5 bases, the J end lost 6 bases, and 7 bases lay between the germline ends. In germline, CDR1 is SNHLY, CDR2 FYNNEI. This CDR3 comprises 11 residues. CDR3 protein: CASSRGAEAFF. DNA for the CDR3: TGTGCCAGCAGTCGGGGTGCTGAAGCTTTCTTT.

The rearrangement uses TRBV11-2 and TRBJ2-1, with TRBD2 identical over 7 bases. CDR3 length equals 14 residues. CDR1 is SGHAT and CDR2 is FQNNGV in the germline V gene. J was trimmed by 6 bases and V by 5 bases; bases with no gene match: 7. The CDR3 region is CASSALWGGNEQFF. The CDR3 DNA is TGTGCCAGCAGCGCCTTATGGGGGGGCAATGAGCAGTTCTTC.

In DNA form, the CDR3 reads TGTGCCAGTAGTGTTTGGGGACAGGCCTACGAGCAGTACTTC. This translates into CASSVWGQAYEQYF. The J gene is TRBJ2-7, the V gene TRBV19; TRBD1 aligns across 8 bases. The junction had 5 bases not matched to a gene; V was cut back by 5 bases and J by 2 bases. The CDR3 totals 14 residues. CDR1 LNHDA and CDR2 SQIVND come from the germline V gene (reference sequence).

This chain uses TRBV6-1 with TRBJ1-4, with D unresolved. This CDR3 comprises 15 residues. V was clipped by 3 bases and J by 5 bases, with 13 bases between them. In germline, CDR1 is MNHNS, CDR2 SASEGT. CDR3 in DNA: TGTGCCAGCAGTGATAGTCGGCGGAGGAATGAAAAACTGTTTTTT. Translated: CASSDSRRRNEKLFF.

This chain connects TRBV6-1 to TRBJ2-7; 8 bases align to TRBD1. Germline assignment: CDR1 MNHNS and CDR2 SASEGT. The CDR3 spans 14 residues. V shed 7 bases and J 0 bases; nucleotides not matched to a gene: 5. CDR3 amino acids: CASTKDRASYEQYF. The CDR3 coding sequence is TGTGCCAGCACCAAGGACAGGGCCTCCTACGAGCAGTACTTC.

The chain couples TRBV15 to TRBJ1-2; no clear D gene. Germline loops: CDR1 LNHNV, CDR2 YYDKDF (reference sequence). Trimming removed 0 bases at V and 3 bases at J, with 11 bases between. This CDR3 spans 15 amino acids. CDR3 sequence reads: CATSRDVNGYYGYTF. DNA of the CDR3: TGTGCCACCAGCAGAGATGTTAACGGATACTATGGCTACACCTTC.

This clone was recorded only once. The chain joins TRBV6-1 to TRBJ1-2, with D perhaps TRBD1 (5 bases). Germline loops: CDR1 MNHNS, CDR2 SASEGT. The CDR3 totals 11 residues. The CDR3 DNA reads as TGTGCGGGGCAGGCCAACTATGGCTACACCTTC. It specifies CAGQANYGYTF.

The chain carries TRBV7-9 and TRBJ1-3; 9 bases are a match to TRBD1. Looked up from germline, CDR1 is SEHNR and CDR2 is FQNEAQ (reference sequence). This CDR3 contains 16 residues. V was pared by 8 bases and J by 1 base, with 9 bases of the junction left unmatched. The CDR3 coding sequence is TGTGCCAGCCGCGGACAGGGGAGGTTATCTGGAAACACCATATATTTT. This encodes CASRGQGRLSGNTIYF.

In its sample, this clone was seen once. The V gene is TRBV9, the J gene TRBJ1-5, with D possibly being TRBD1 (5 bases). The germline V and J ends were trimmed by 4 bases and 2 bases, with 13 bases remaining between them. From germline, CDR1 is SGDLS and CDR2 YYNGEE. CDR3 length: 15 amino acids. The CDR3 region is CASSPNMGGNQPQHF. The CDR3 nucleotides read TGTGCCAGCAGCCCCAACATGGGGGGCAATCAGCCCCAGCATTTT.

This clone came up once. CDR3 sequence: CASSLGAGNTIYF. The CDR3 DNA follows: TGTGCCAGCAGCTTGGGGGCTGGAAACACCATATATTTT. J is TRBJ1-3 and V is TRBV7-9, with TRBD1 as a possible D gene (5 bases). V dropped 3 bases and J dropped 2 bases, with 5 bases sitting between them. From germline, CDR1 is SEHNR and CDR2 FQNEAQ (reference sequence). The CDR3 has 13 residues.

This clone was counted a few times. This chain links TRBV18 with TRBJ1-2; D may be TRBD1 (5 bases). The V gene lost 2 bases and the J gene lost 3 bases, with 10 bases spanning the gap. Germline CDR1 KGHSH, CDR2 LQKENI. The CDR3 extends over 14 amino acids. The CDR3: CASSPRDWDYGYTF. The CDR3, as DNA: TGTGCCAGCTCACCAAGGGACTGGGACTATGGCTACACCTTC.